The rows below give T cell receptor beta chains drawn from one sample of a study of read filtering for tumor transcriptome and immune sequencing. TCRdb re-analysed the reads in MiXCR, keeping a single row per CDR3 protein. The sample comprises about 130,000 distinct CDR3 sequences, over 10% of which are singletons, and roughly 9.6% rests with the top ten. Sample: a population of CD138-negative cells sorted from bone marrow. The receptor source for this set is a donor at least 40 years old with multiple myeloma. CDR3s include the opening cysteine and the closing phenylalanine or tryptophan. D genes are given only for firm matches. Expanded clones get a size class; other rows say once, few or many, or leave the size out.

CDR3 length,V gene,D gene,J gene,clone size,CDR3 DNA,CDR3 protein
17,TRBV29-1,TRBD1,TRBJ2-5,many,TGCAGCGTTGGGCTCGGGACAGGGGACATTTTCCAAGAGACCCAGTACTTC,CSVGLGTGDIFQETQYF
15,TRBV10-3,-,TRBJ1-1,many,TGTGCCATCAGTGACCCTGGACAGATGAACACTGAAGCTTTCTTT,CAISDPGQMNTEAFF
14,TRBV11-2,-,TRBJ2-2,many,TGTGCCAGCAGCCTGAACAGGGCGGCCGGGGAGCTGTTTTTT,CASSLNRAAGELFF
12,TRBV6-1,-,TRBJ2-1,few,TGTGCCAGCCGGGTTTACTACAATGAGCAGTTCTTC,CASRVYYNEQFF
13,TRBV6-1,-,TRBJ2-7,many,TGTGCCAGCGATCGGGCAGGCCCCTACGAGCAGTACTTC,CASDRAGPYEQYF
15,TRBV5-1,-,TRBJ1-6,-,TGCGCCAGCAGCTTGGATCCGGAGGAGTTTTCACCCCTCCACTTT,CASSLDPEEFSPLHF
14,TRBV7-8,-,TRBJ1-5,many,TGTGCCAGCAGCTTTCGACTGGACAATCAGCCCCAGCATTTT,CASSFRLDNQPQHF
12,TRBV7-2,-,TRBJ1-1,many,TGTGCCAGCAGCTTAGTAGGGTTGTTAGCTTTCTTT,CASSLVGLLAFF
14,TRBV29-1,TRBD1,TRBJ2-1,many,TGCAGCGTTGATTCGGGACAGGGGGTCAATGAGCAGTTCTTC,CSVDSGQGVNEQFF
14,TRBV6-2/TRBV6-3,TRBD2,TRBJ2-1,many,TGTGCCAGCAAGAAGGATGCGGGGGTAAATGAGCAGTTCTTC,CASKKDAGVNEQFF
13,TRBV19,-,TRBJ1-2,-,TGTGCCAGTAGTGGTGAATTCGGCTATGGCTACACCTTC,CASSGEFGYGYTF
13,TRBV7-2,-,TRBJ2-5,many,TGTGCCAGCAGCTTAGAGTGGGAAGAGACCCAGTACTTC,CASSLEWEETQYF
17,TRBV15,-,TRBJ2-2,many,TGTGCCACCAGCAGAGCCACGGGACGGACGAACACCGGGGAGCTGTTTTTT,CATSRATGRTNTGELFF
15,TRBV18,-,TRBJ2-5,-,TGTGCCAGCTCACCACCGTCGACGCCCAAAGAGACCCAGTACTTC,CASSPPSTPKETQYF
12,TRBV7-9,TRBD1,TRBJ2-7,many,TGTGCCAGCGGTGACAGGGGCGACGAGCAGTACTTC,CASGDRGDEQYF
14,TRBV20-1,-,TRBJ2-1,many,TGCAGTGCCAGCAGGAGTGGAGTTTACAATGAGCAGTTCTTC,CSASRSGVYNEQFF
18,TRBV4-1,TRBD2,TRBJ2-2,few,TGCGCCAGCAGCCAAGATTATGGGCGGGGGTATCGTGGCGGGGAGCTGTCTTTT,CASSQDYGRGYRGGELSF
18,TRBV12-3/TRBV12-4,TRBD2,TRBJ2-6,many,TGTGCCAGCAGTCCCGGTCCGGGGGGGAGCTCTGGGGCCAACGTCCTGACTTTC,CASSPGPGGSSGANVLTF
15,TRBV3-1,TRBD1,TRBJ1-5,-,TGTGCCAGCAGCCAAGGGGGACAGGAAAATCAGCCCCAGCATTTT,CASSQGGQENQPQHF
16,TRBV4-1,-,TRBJ2-3,many,TGCGCCAGCAGCCCCAAAAAAGCCAGGGGAACAGATACGCAGTATTTT,CASSPKKARGTDTQYF
13,TRBV5-1,-,TRBJ1-4,many,TGCGCCAGCAGCTTGGAAGGTGGAGAAAAACTGTTTTTT,CASSLEGGEKLFF
14,TRBV12-3/TRBV12-4,-,TRBJ2-7,many,TGTGCCAGCAGTCCAAGGGGGGGGTCCTACGAGCAGTACTTC,CASSPRGGSYEQYF
15,TRBV9,-,TRBJ2-5,many,TGTGCCAGCAGCGTTAGCCCGGCGAGTGGCGAGACCCAGTACTTC,CASSVSPASGETQYF
14,TRBV5-1,-,TRBJ1-6,many,TGCGCCAGCAGCCTGAGCTCCTATAATTCACCCCTCCACTTT,CASSLSSYNSPLHF
15,TRBV6-6,TRBD1,TRBJ1-5,many,TGTGCCAGCAGCCGAAATCCGGGACAGTATCAGCCCCAGCATTTT,CASSRNPGQYQPQHF
11,TRBV7-8,-,TRBJ2-1,many,TGTGCCAGCAGCCGGGGGGACAGGCAGTTCTTC,CASSRGDRQFF
14,TRBV7-2,TRBD1,TRBJ1-5,many,TGTGCCAGCAGCTCTACAGGGGTTGCTCAGCCCCAGCATTTT,CASSSTGVAQPQHF
17,TRBV5-1,-,TRBJ2-7,many,TGCGCCAGCAGCCAGCTCCCCCCTTCCGACAGCTCCTACGAGCAGTACTTC,CASSQLPPSDSSYEQYF
14,TRBV6-6,TRBD2,TRBJ2-3,-,TGTGCCAGCAGTCGCGGGGGGGCCACGGATACGCAGTATTTT,CASSRGGATDTQYF
19,TRBV6-1,TRBD2,TRBJ2-1,many,TGTGCCAGCAGTGAAGCCCCACCCCTGACTAGCGGGAGCCGCAATGAGCAGTTCTTC,CASSEAPPLTSGSRNEQFF
17,TRBV9,-,TRBJ2-2,many,TGTGCCAGCAGCGTAGACGAGGGGGAGTACACCACCGGGGAGCTGTTTTTT,CASSVDEGEYTTGELFF
14,TRBV14,TRBD1,TRBJ1-4,many,TGTGCCAGCAGCCGGGACAGGTCAAATGAAAAACTGTTTTTT,CASSRDRSNEKLFF
14,TRBV9,-,TRBJ2-7,many,TGTGCCAGCAGCCAGGGGACGGCAGCCTACGAGCAGTACTTC,CASSQGTAAYEQYF
15,TRBV2,-,TRBJ2-6,many,TGTGCCAGCAGTGAAGACCACGCTGGGGCCAACGTCCTGACTTTC,CASSEDHAGANVLTF
15,TRBV2,-,TRBJ2-3,-,TGTGCCAGCAGTGAAGAACAGGGTTCCCCAGATACGCAGTATTTT,CASSEEQGSPDTQYF
18,TRBV7-9,-,TRBJ2-1,many,TGTGCCAGCAGTCCTCCGGGACTCCCAAAGGGCGCCTACAATGAGCAGTTCTTC,CASSPPGLPKGAYNEQFF
14,TRBV20-1,TRBD1,TRBJ2-7,many,TGCAGTGCTAGGATTGGACAGGGGGCTTACGAGCAGTACTTC,CSARIGQGAYEQYF
14,TRBV5-1,TRBD1,TRBJ1-4,many,TGCGCCAGCAGCTTCGGACAGGGGGCTGAAAAACTGTTTTTT,CASSFGQGAEKLFF
14,TRBV29-1,TRBD2,TRBJ2-1,many,TGCAGCGTTGACGGTCTAGCGGGAGGAGGTGAGCAGTTCTTC,CSVDGLAGGGEQFF
12,TRBV28,-,TRBJ1-4,many,TGTGCCAGCAGCCTCCTGAATGAAAAACTGTTTTTT,CASSLLNEKLFF
15,TRBV18,-,TRBJ2-1,many,TGTGCCAGCTCGAGCCGGGACGTAGGATACAATGAGCAGTTCTTC,CASSSRDVGYNEQFF
15,TRBV11-2,TRBD1,TRBJ1-5,many,TGTGCCAGCAGGCCCGGGACAGGGGGCAATCAGCCCCAGCATTTT,CASRPGTGGNQPQHF
14,TRBV7-9,-,TRBJ2-5,many,TGTGCCAGCAGCTTAACAGGGAGGAGTGAGACCCAGTACTTC,CASSLTGRSETQYF
13,TRBV28,-,TRBJ2-1,many,TGTGCCAGCAGTTTCGACTACTACAATGAGCAGTTCTTC,CASSFDYYNEQFF
15,TRBV11-2,-,TRBJ1-5,many,TGTGCCAGCAGCTGGGGGACGGATAGCAATCAGCCCCAGCATTTT,CASSWGTDSNQPQHF
15,TRBV28,-,TRBJ2-3,many,TGTGCCAGCAGTCCTCAACCTCCAAGCACAGATACGCAGTATTTT,CASSPQPPSTDTQYF
14,TRBV12-3/TRBV12-4,-,TRBJ2-5,-,TGCGCCAGCAGTTTAGGGGCGGCGGAGGGGACCCAGTACTTC,CASSLGAAEGTQYF
15,TRBV5-1,-,TRBJ2-2,many,TGCGCCAGCAGCTTGTCACAGGGACTCTCCGGGGAGCTGTTTTTT,CASSLSQGLSGELFF
15,TRBV5-1,-,TRBJ2-7,-,TGCGCCAGCAGATCGGAGTTGCGTTCCGACTACGAGCAGTACTTC,CASRSELRSDYEQYF
14,TRBV20-1,TRBD2,TRBJ2-2,many,TGCAGTGCTAGTGGCGGGAGGGTGACCGGGGAGCTGTTTTTT,CSASGGRVTGELFF
15,TRBV11-1,-,TRBJ2-5,many,TGTGCCAGCAGCTCTTCGGGGGGCCCTCAAGAGACCCAGTACTTC,CASSSSGGPQETQYF
15,TRBV18,TRBD1,TRBJ1-1,few,TGTGCCAGCTCACCAACGAGGGACAGGGTCACTGAAGCTTTCTTT,CASSPTRDRVTEAFF
13,TRBV3-1,-,TRBJ2-3,many,TGTGCCAGCAGCCAACTACACACAGATACGCAGTATTTT,CASSQLHTDTQYF
16,TRBV7-8,-,TRBJ2-3,many,TGTGCCAGCAGCTCTTTGGGGGACATCAGCACAGATACGCAGTATTTT,CASSSLGDISTDTQYF
16,TRBV6-2/TRBV6-3,TRBD1,TRBJ2-5,many,TGTGCCAGCAGTTACTCGACAGGGGGCAGCGGGGAGACCCAGTACTTC,CASSYSTGGSGETQYF
13,TRBV6-5,-,TRBJ1-1,-,TGTGCCAGCAGCCCCCAAATAGCCCCTGAAGCTTTCTTT,CASSPQIAPEAFF
18,TRBV20-1,-,TRBJ2-1,-,TGCAGTGCTAGGACCGGTCTGCTAGTGGGAGTAGGGGACAATGAGCAGTTCTTC,CSARTGLLVGVGDNEQFF
16,TRBV15,-,TRBJ1-1,-,TGTGCCACCAGCAGAGATTCCCCAACACCGAGCACTGAAGCTTTCTTT,CATSRDSPTPSTEAFF
14,TRBV19,TRBD1,TRBJ1-5,many,TGTGCCAGTAGTATAGCAGGGGGGAATCAGCCCCAGCATTTT,CASSIAGGNQPQHF